This T cell receptor (beta chain) was identified in a study of cytomegalovirus exposure and HLA in healthy donors. Study outcomes and limitations: It was reported that the classifier diagnosed cytomegalovirus status with high specificity and sensitivity in both the original and validation cohorts. A later analysis revealed that TCR association rates differed between HLA loci, peaking at DRB1 and bottoming out at HLA-C.

With respect to this clone: Its antigen is unknown.

Use of 60 Vbeta and 13 Jbeta primers characterized the PCR. Original processing notes: In a later analysis, the count reached 80 million or so unique TCR beta chains, with about 10 million shared. Here immunoSEQ multiplex PCR was the method, and the copy in TCRdb shows in-frame clones only, minus some. The V and J calls and the clone size are those of that table, but D and trimming were determined from the DNA. The profile shows some 170,000 clones, about 75% of them singletons. Germline V lookup: CDR1 DFQATT, CDR2 SNEGSKA (reference sequence). V shed 6 bases and J shed 5 bases, with 10 bases lying between them. The CDR3 is made up of 11 amino acids.

Sequencing was performed on PBMCs. The rearrangement joins TRBV20-1 to TRBJ2-5; no reliable D call. The TCR sequence derives from a man aged 40-49 years in good health and CMV-seropositive. CDR3 DNA sequence: TGCAGTGCCGGTGTCCGGGAGACCCAGTACTTC. Encoded protein: CSAGVRETQYF.